This entry concerns a single T cell receptor (beta chain). Its antigen is unidentified. The sample comes from a study of T-cell memory formation after mild COVID-19. Via MiXCR, TCRdb re-called the 5' RACE reads, giving one row per CDR3 protein. The sample includes under 250,000 distinct CDR3 sequences, 15% of them seen just once. This CDR3 region has 13 residues. V was clipped by 2 bases and J by 5 bases, with 9 bases between them. Germline CDR1 reads MNHNY; CDR2 reads SVGAGI (reference sequence). Study findings and constraints: For second-wave clones that peaked at day 37, SARS-CoV-2 specificity went unverified. CD4+ bias marked clones expanding day 15 to 37, unlike balanced contracting clones. Mostly located in CM and EM were contracting CD4+ clones, with contracting CD8+ clones located in EMRA.

This TCR was sampled from an adult woman who had mild COVID-19 (a few samples of this study predate the infection). Cell type and time point are not known. The chain uses TRBV6-6 and TRBJ2-5, with a possible D match to TRBD1 (6 bases). Sequencing used PBMCs or a T cell subset sorted from them (not recorded which). The DNA of the CDR3 is TGTGCCAGCAGTTACGGACAGCGGGAGACCCAGTACTTC. This gives the protein CASSYGQRETQYF.